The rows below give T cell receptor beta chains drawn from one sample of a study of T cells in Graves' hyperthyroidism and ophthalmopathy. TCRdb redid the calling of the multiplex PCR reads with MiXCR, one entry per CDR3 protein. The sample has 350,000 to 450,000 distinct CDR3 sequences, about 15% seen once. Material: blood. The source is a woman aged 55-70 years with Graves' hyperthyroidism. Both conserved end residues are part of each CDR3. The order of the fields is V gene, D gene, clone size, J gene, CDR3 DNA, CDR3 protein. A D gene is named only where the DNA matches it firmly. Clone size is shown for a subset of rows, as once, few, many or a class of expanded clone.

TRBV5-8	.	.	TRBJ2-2	TGTGCCAGCAGCGCCACGAACACCGGGGAGCTGTTTTTT	CASSATNTGELFF
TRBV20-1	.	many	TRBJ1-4	TGCAGTGCTAGAGACAGAGCCAGTGGAGCAGTAGGGCAAAAACTGTTTTTT	CSARDRASGAVGQKLFF
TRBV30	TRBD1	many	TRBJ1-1	TGTGCCTCGCGGGACAGGGAATCGGGCACTGAAGCTTTCTTT	CASRDRESGTEAFF
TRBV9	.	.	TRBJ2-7	TGTGCCAGCAGCGTAGAGGGGGGGGGCGGTTACGAGCAGTACTTC	CASSVEGGGGYEQYF
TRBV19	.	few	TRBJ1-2	TGTGCCAGTAATCGCGGTTCAGGCTATGGCTACACCTTC	CASNRGSGYGYTF
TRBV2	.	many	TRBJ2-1	TGTGCCGGGGGGAGCTATACCTACAATGAGCAGTTCTTC	CAGGSYTYNEQFF
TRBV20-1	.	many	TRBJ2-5	TGCAGTGCTAGACGGGGAGGGGGGGGCTCGATTAGGGAGACCCAGTACTTC	CSARRGGGGSIRETQYF
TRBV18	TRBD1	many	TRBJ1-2	TGTGCCAGCTCACCGGACAGGGGAGGTTATGGCTACACCTTC	CASSPDRGGYGYTF
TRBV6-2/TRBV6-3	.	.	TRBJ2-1	TGTGCCAGCAGTACGGGGACGGCGGGGAACTCCTACAATGAGCAGTTCTTC	CASSTGTAGNSYNEQFF
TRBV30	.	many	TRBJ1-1	TGTGCCTGGAGAGCCCCTGGGGCTGAAGCTTTCTTT	CAWRAPGAEAFF
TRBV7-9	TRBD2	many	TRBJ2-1	TGTGCCAGCAGCCCCAATCCGGGACTAGCGGGAGAGGCGGAGCAGTTCTTC	CASSPNPGLAGEAEQFF
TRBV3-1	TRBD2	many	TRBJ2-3	TGTGCCAGCAGCCCACTAGCGGGAGCGACAGATACGCAGTATTTT	CASSPLAGATDTQYF
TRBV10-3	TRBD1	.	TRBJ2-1	TGTGCCATCAGAGACGGACAGGCGAACAATGAGCAGTTCTTC	CAIRDGQANNEQFF
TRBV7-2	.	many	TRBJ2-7	TGTGCCAGCAGCTTCGTCCAGATCTACGAGCAGTACTTC	CASSFVQIYEQYF
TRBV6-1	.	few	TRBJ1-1	TGTGCCAGCAGGGGGACATACACTGAAGCTTTCTTT	CASRGTYTEAFF
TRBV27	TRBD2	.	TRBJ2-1	TGTGCCAGCAGTTTATCGTACACGGCGATAGCGGGAGAGGCCAATGAGCAGTTCTTC	CASSLSYTAIAGEANEQFF
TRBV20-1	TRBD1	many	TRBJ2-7	TGCAGTGCGTCGCCTACAGGGGACGAGCAGTACTTC	CSASPTGDEQYF
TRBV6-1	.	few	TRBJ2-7	TGTGCCAGCCGACGGAGTAGCGCCGAGCAGTACTTC	CASRRSSAEQYF
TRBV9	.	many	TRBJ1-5	TGTGCCAGCAGCGAGAGGTGGGGAAACCGGGACTGCCATCAGCCCCAGCATTTT	CASSERWGNRDCHQPQHF
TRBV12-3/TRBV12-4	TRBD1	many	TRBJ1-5	TGTGCCAGCAGTTATGACGACAGGGGCGTTAGCAATCAGCCCCAGCATTTT	CASSYDDRGVSNQPQHF
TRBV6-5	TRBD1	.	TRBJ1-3	TGTGCCAGCATTTCAACCCGACAGGGTCTCTCTGGAAACACCATATATTTT	CASISTRQGLSGNTIYF
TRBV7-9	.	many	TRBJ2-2	TGTGCCAGCAGCTTCCTTAACAGGGAGAACACCGGGGAGCTGTTTTTT	CASSFLNRENTGELFF
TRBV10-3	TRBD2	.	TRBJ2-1	TGTGCCGTCAGTGCCCATGGCCAGACTAGCGGGCTCTCCTACAATGAGCAGTTCTTC	CAVSAHGQTSGLSYNEQFF
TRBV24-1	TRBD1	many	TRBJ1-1	TGTGCCACCAGTGACCGGGACAGTACTGAAGCTTTCTTT	CATSDRDSTEAFF
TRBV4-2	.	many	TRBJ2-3	TGTGCCAGCAGCCAAGAAATAGCGATGAGCACAGATACGCAGTATTTT	CASSQEIAMSTDTQYF
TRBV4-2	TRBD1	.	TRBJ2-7	TGTGCCAGCAGCCAAGAGGGCAGGGGGCCAACCTACGAGCGGTACTTC	CASSQEGRGPTYERYF
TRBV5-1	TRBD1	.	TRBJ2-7	TGCGCCAGCAGCTCCGGGACAGGGGGCCAGGAGCAGTACTTC	CASSSGTGGQEQYF
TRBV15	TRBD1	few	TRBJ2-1	TGTGCCACCAGCAGTCCCCCGGGACAGGAGAACAATGAGCAGTTCTTC	CATSSPPGQENNEQFF
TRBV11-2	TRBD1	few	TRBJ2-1	TGTGCCAGCAGCTTGGGTTTCTTTCGACAGGGGAAGAGAAATGAGCAGTTCTTC	CASSLGFFRQGKRNEQFF
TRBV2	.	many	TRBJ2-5	TGTGCCAGCAGGAAAGACAGGTACCAAGAGACCCAGTACTTC	CASRKDRYQETQYF
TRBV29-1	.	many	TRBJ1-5	TGCAGCGTTGCATCAGGAAACAATCAGCCCCAGCATTTT	CSVASGNNQPQHF
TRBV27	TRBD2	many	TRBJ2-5	TGTGCCAGTCGGGGGGGGAGCGAGACCCAGTACTTC	CASRGGSETQYF
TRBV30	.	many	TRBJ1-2	TGTGCCTGGAGTGCGGTCAGCTACTATGGCTACACCTTC	CAWSAVSYYGYTF
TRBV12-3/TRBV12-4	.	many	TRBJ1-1	TGTGCCAGCAGATCTGGGACTCAGTACACTGAAGCTTTCTTT	CASRSGTQYTEAFF
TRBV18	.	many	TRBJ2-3	TGTGCCAGCTCACCACAGGCCGCCAACACAGATACGCAGTATTTT	CASSPQAANTDTQYF
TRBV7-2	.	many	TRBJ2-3	TGTGCCAGCAGCCCTAGAGGAGCGGCAGATACGCAGTATTTT	CASSPRGAADTQYF
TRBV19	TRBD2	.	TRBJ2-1	TGTGCCAGCGCCGCGGTGGGAGGGGCTTACAATGAGCAGTTCTTC	CASAAVGGAYNEQFF
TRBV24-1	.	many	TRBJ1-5	TGTGCCACCAGTTCGCGGGCTGGGGGTCAGCCCCAGCATTTT	CATSSRAGGQPQHF
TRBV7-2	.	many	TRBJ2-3	TGTGCCAGCAGCCCGGGCTGGAATACGCAGTATTTT	CASSPGWNTQYF
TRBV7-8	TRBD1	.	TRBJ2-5	TGTGCCAGCAGCCTTATACGGGCAGGGGGTTATGAGACCCAGTACTTC	CASSLIRAGGYETQYF
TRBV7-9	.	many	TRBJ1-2	TGTGCCACCGCTCGTTCGAGTTACACTAACTATGGCTACACCTTC	CATARSSYTNYGYTF
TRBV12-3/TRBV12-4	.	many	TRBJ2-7	TGTGCCAGCAGTTTAGGGGTAGATGGGTCCTACGAGCAGTACTTC	CASSLGVDGSYEQYF
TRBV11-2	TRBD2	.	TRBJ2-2	TGTGCCAGCAGCCATGGGGGGGTAGCGGGGACCGGGGAGCTGTTTTTT	CASSHGGVAGTGELFF
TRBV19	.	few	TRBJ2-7	TGTGCCAGTAGTATCTGGGCGGCCAGCTCCTACGAGCAGTACTTC	CASSIWAASSYEQYF
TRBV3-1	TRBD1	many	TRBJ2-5	TGTGCCAGCAGCCTCCGGACAGGGGAGACCCAGTACTTC	CASSLRTGETQYF
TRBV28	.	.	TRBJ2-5	TGTGCCAGCAGTTTGGGAGGGGGCCGGGGGGAGACCCAGTACTTC	CASSLGGGRGETQYF
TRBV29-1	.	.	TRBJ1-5	TGCAGCGTGTGGTCCGGGGTTGGGGATCAGCCCCAGCATTTT	CSVWSGVGDQPQHF
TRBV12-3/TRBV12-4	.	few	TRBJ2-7	TGTGCCAGCCTCCGGGGGCTGACTTGGGAGCAGTACTTC	CASLRGLTWEQYF
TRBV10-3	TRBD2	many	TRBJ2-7	TGTGCCATCAGTGATCCGGCTAGCGGGACGTACGAGCAGTACTTC	CAISDPASGTYEQYF
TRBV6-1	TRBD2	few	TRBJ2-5	TGTGCCAGCAGCCCCGGGGGGGGGCGGCGGTCGGACTTC	CASSPGGGRRSDF
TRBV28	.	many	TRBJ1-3	TGTGCCAGCAGTACCCAGGCAAATGGAAACACCATATATTTT	CASSTQANGNTIYF
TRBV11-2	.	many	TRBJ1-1	TGTGCCAGCAGCTTCCCAGGGAGTACTGAAGCTTTCTTT	CASSFPGSTEAFF
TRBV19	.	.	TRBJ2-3	TGTGCCAGTAGTGAAACCCTCACAGATACGCAGTATTTT	CASSETLTDTQYF
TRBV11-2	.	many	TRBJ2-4	TGTGCCAGCAGCCCCGGCCCCTCCCGGAGCTCCAGGGCCAAAAACATTCAGTACTTC	CASSPGPSRSSRAKNIQYF
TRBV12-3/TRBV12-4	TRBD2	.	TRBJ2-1	TGTGCCAGCAGAGGGACTAGCGGGAGCTACTCCTACAATGAGCAGTTCTTC	CASRGTSGSYSYNEQFF